The 21 T cell receptor beta chains listed next were all sequenced from one sample in a study of shared clonotypes between healthy human individuals. Profiled with immunoSEQ multiplex PCR; TCRdb holds only in-frame clones, not every one. The table lists hundreds of thousands of clones, 92% of them singletons. As defined, naive CD8 cells were CD45RO-negative and positively selected for CCR7, with terminally differentiated effector memory CD45RA+ cells excluded. Sequencing was carried out using naive CD8+ T cells sorted from blood. The source is a man aged 25-45 years in good health.

The chain carries TRBV28 and TRBJ2-3; the D gene is possibly TRBD2 (6 bases). The CDR3 is made up of 16 amino acids. The V end lost 2 bases, the J end lost 3 bases, and 15 bases lay between the germline ends. Germline loops: CDR1 MDHEN, CDR2 SYDVKM. The DNA of the CDR3 is TGTGCCAGCAGTTTACCGGGGGTCTCAACGACAGATACGCAGTATTTT. Amino acids: CASSLPGVSTTDTQYF.

J is TRBJ2-1 and V is TRBV9; a weak D match, TRBD2 (5 bases). CDR3 size: 13 residues. V lost 0 bases to trimming and J lost 6 bases, with 7 bases between them. Germline-derived CDR1 and CDR2 are SGDLS and YYNGEE. The CDR3 DNA sequence: TGTGCCAGCAGCGTAGCGGGATCCAATGAGCAGTTCTTC. Its protein product is CASSVAGSNEQFF.

The sample holds a few counts of this clone. The V call is TRBV7-6, the J call TRBJ2-7, with TRBD1 matching over 9 bases. Germline CDR1 and CDR2: SGHVS and FNYEAQ. After removal of 1 base from V and 2 bases from J, the junction contained 0 bases not matched to a gene. The CDR3 runs 14 residues. CDR3 coding DNA: TGTGCCAGCAGCTTAGGGACAGGGGCCTACGAGCAGTACTTC. It yields the protein CASSLGTGAYEQYF.

The chain couples TRBV5-4 to TRBJ1-1, with 9 bases identical to TRBD1. The V gene end was trimmed by 0 bases and the J gene end by 4 bases; junction bases not matched to a gene: 4. This CDR3 contains 15 residues. Germline V gene lookup returns CDR1 SGHNT and CDR2 YYREEE (reference sequence). The CDR3 DNA follows: TGTGCCAGCAGCTTGGGGGGGACAGGGAGCACTGAAGCTTTCTTT. Translating it yields CASSLGGTGSTEAFF.

V gene TRBV19 combines with J gene TRBJ2-3; 10 bases are shared with TRBD2. V shed 4 bases, J shed 0 bases, and the junction held 7 bases outside the gene matches. This CDR3 spans 17 amino acids. Germline CDR1 and CDR2: LNHDA and SQIVND (reference sequence). The CDR3 is CASSTLWTSGSTDTQYF. For the CDR3, the DNA is TGTGCCAGTAGTACCCTTTGGACTAGCGGAAGCACAGATACGCAGTATTTT.

The chain couples TRBV15 to TRBJ2-7, with a possible D match to TRBD2 (6 bases). V was shortened by 5 bases and J by 0 bases, with 14 bases between the two germline ends. Germline CDR1 LNHNV, CDR2 YYDKDF (reference sequence). The CDR3 runs 15 residues. The CDR3 loop reads CATSRAGSSSYEQYF. The CDR3 DNA reads as TGTGCCACCAGCCGAGCCGGGAGCTCCTCCTACGAGCAGTACTTC.

The chain joins TRBV29-1 to TRBJ2-1; TRBD2 agrees at 7 bases. J was trimmed by 0 bases and V by 3 bases; bases with no gene match: 17. The CDR3 has 19 residues. Germline CDR1 is SQVTM and CDR2 is ANQGSEA. The DNA of the CDR3 is TGCAGCGTTGAGGGGGGAGGGAAGGCTAGCGTCTACTCCTACAATGAGCAGTTCTTC. Encoded protein: CSVEGGGKASVYSYNEQFF.

This chain uses TRBV2 with TRBJ1-6; D uncertain. CDR1 is SNHLY, CDR2 FYNNEI, per germline. This CDR3 is 13 amino acids long. Trimming shortened V by 7 bases and J by 6 bases, and 10 bases separated the two germline ends. The CDR3 protein is CASIGSLNSPLHF. DNA of the CDR3: TGTGCCAGCATCGGCTCCCTTAATTCACCCCTCCACTTT.

The chain employs TRBV7-8 and TRBJ2-1; no reliable D call. Germline V gene sequence: CDR1 SGHVS, CDR2 FQNEAQ. The CDR3 is 14 residues long. Trimming took 5 bases from V and 9 from J, leaving 17 bases between them. The DNA of the CDR3 is TGTGCCAGCAGCCCAACCTTCGGTACCGGTGAGCAGTTCTTC. It is translated as CASSPTFGTGEQFF.

The J gene is TRBJ2-2, the V gene TRBV4-1, with 9 bases aligning to TRBD2. Germline lookup yields CDR1 MGHRA and CDR2 YSYEKL. The CDR3 spans 18 residues. V gave up 4 bases and J gave up 1 base; unmatched junction bases: 10. The CDR3 sequence: CASSRPSGIMENTGELFF. The CDR3 region has the DNA TGCGCCAGCAGCCGCCCTAGCGGGATAATGGAGAACACCGGGGAGCTGTTTTTT.

The V gene is TRBV27, the J gene TRBJ2-1; D is perhaps TRBD2 (6 bases). The CDR3 covers 15 residues. The ends were cut back, 2 bases at V and 6 bases at J, with 14 bases in the middle. Germline V gives CDR1 MNHEY, CDR2 SMNVEV (reference sequence). The CDR3 here is CASSLISGSLNEQFF. Written as DNA, the CDR3 is TGTGCCAGCAGTTTAATCTCCGGGAGTCTCAATGAGCAGTTCTTC.

The chain couples TRBV9 to TRBJ2-1, with D perhaps TRBD2 (6 bases). Germline CDR1 and CDR2: SGDLS and YYNGEE. The V gene lost 5 bases and the J gene lost 0 bases, with 12 bases spanning the gap. The CDR3 runs to 15 residues. The CDR3 sequence: CASSIGGSSYNEQFF. CDR3 sequence (DNA): TGTGCCAGCAGTATCGGAGGGAGCTCCTACAATGAGCAGTTCTTC. The full variable domain, its missing parts supplied by reference TRBV9 and TRBJ2-1, is DSGVTQTPKHLITATGQRVTLRCSPRSGDLSVYWYQQSLDQGLQFLIQYYNGEERAKGNILERFSAQQFPDLHSELNLSSLELGDSALYFCASSIGGSSYNEQFFGPGTRLTVL.

V and J are TRBV7-2 and TRBJ1-1, with TRBD1 matching 9 bases. Per germline, CDR1 SGHTA and CDR2 FQGNSA. V gave up 0 bases and J gave up 5 bases; unmatched junction bases: 10. This CDR3 has 17 residues. CDR3 nucleotides: TGTGCCAGCAGCTTAGCCGCGGACAGGGGATGGGGGACTGAAGCTTTCTTT. This translates into CASSLAADRGWGTEAFF.

The chain has TRBV19 and TRBJ1-1; a weak D match, TRBD1 (5 bases). Trimming cost V 7 bases and J 7 bases, with 10 bases left between them. Germline values: CDR1 LNHDA, CDR2 SQIVND (reference sequence). This CDR3 region has 11 residues. The CDR3 region is CASIKGLEAFF. Written as DNA, the CDR3 is TGTGCCAGTATTAAGGGGCTTGAAGCTTTCTTT.

The chain combines TRBV25-1 with TRBJ2-7; D not resolved. With 8 bases removed from V and 1 base from J, the gap between germline ends came to 12 bases. The CDR3 extends over 13 amino acids. The V gene's germline CDR1 is MGHDK and CDR2 SYGVNS. CDR3 sequence reads: CASSVGPSYEQYF. CDR3 nucleotides: TGTGCCAGCTCGGTGGGTCCATCCTACGAGCAGTACTTC.

As concerns this clone: The same CDR3 also results from other DNA sequences found in this sample. The J gene is TRBJ2-7, the V gene TRBV4-1; 7 nucleotides agree with TRBD2. The ends lost 1 base at V and 4 bases at J; junction bases unmatched: 1. Germline V CDR1 and CDR2: MGHRA, YSYEKL. This CDR3 comprises 13 residues. As DNA, the CDR3 is TGCGCCAGCAGCCAAGGACTAGCTTACGAGCAGTACTTC. It codes for CASSQGLAYEQYF.

In nucleotides, the CDR3 is TGTGCCACCGCTAGTCGAGCCAAAAACATTCAGTACTTC. Amino acid sequence: CATASRAKNIQYF. This chain connects TRBV27 to TRBJ2-4; D is unclear. CDR3 length equals 13 residues. Between the trimmed V and J ends, which lost 10 bases and 0 bases, there was a span of 10 bases. Per germline, CDR1 MNHEY and CDR2 SMNVEV (reference sequence).

This clone came up once. This chain links TRBV5-1 with TRBJ2-3; 12 positions match TRBD2. There are 19 residues in the CDR3. Per germline, CDR1 SGHRS and CDR2 YFSETQ. The V gene end was trimmed by 2 bases and the J gene end by 0 bases; junction bases not matched to a gene: 10. The CDR3 protein is CASSFGLAGLPTSTDTQYF. Here the CDR3 DNA reads TGCGCCAGCAGCTTTGGACTAGCGGGACTACCTACAAGCACAGATACGCAGTATTTT.

The rearrangement joins TRBV29-1 to TRBJ2-7; 8 bases are shared with TRBD1. The germline CDR1 and CDR2 sequences are SQVTM and ANQGSEA. With 3 bases clipped from V and 4 bases from J, the junction kept 11 bases outside the gene matches. The CDR3 covers 15 residues. In nucleotides, the CDR3 is TGCAGCGTTGAGAAAATGGGACAGGAGAAATACGAGCAGTACTTC. Encoded protein: CSVEKMGQEKYEQYF.

This clone was seen a single time. The V and J genes are TRBV29-1 and TRBJ2-5; 7 bases fit TRBD2. J gave up 2 bases and V 0 bases, and 9 bases lay outside the gene matches. The CDR3 runs 16 residues. The germline V gene encodes CDR1 SQVTM and CDR2 ANQGSEA. The CDR3 nucleotides are TGCAGCGTTGAAGATCCGGTAGCGGGTGAACAAGAGACCCAGTACTTC. This codes for CSVEDPVAGEQETQYF.

Turning to this clone: Other DNA sequences of this sample code for an identical CDR3. The chain is built from TRBV6-6 and TRBJ2-5; possible D gene TRBD2, 5 bases. The CDR3 spans 13 residues. V was clipped by 2 bases and J by 1 base, with 5 bases between them. The germline gives CDR1 MNHNY, CDR2 SVGAGI (reference sequence). DNA of the CDR3: TGTGCCAGCAGTTACGGGAGCCAAGAGACCCAGTACTTC. Protein: CASSYGSQETQYF.